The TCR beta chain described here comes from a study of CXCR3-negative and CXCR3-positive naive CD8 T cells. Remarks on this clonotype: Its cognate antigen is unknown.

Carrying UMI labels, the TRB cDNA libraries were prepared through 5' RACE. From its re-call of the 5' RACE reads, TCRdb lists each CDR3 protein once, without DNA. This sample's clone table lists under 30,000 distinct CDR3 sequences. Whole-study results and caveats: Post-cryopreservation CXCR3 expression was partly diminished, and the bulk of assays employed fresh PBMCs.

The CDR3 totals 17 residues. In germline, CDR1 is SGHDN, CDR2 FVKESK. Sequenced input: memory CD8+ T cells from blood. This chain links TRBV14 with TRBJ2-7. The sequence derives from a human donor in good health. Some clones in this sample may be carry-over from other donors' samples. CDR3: CASSQVGIDGNSYEQYF.